What follows is one T cell receptor (beta chain) and its context. This entry is derived from a study of chronic HIV infection and antiretroviral therapy. TCRdb itself ran the 5' RACE reads through MiXCR, one entry per CDR3 protein. The data contain roughly 48,000 distinct CDR3 sequences, over 15% of them singletons. The sequencing input was peripheral blood. The TCR was taken from an adult who had HIV and had not received antiretroviral therapy, or was an uninfected healthy control (not recorded which).

In DNA, the CDR3 is TGTGCCAGCAGTGAAACAAGGCCGGCTGGAAACACCATATATTTT. As protein: CASSETRPAGNTIYF. The chain combines TRBV2 with TRBJ1-3; D uncertain. The CDR3 has 15 amino acids. The V and J ends lost 2 bases and 2 bases respectively, with 10 bases between them. CDR1 and CDR2 from the germline V gene are SNHLY and FYNNEI. Complete variable domain (other parts from reference TRBV2 and TRBJ1-3): EPEVTQTPSHQVTQMGQEVILRCVPISNHLYFYWYRQILGQKVEFLVSFYNNEISEKSEIFDDQFSVERPDGSNFTLKIRSTKLEDSAMYFCASSETRPAGNTIYFGEGSWLTVV.